These T cell receptor beta chains were read from a single sample in a study of cytomegalovirus exposure and HLA in healthy donors. TCRdb's table, derived via immunoSEQ multiplex PCR, lists solely in-frame clones and lacks some. This table holds around 190,000 clones, about 78% found once. The specimen sequenced was PBMCs. These receptors originate from a woman in her 30s in good health and CMV-seronegative. Both conserved end residues are part of each CDR3. Rows give clone size only sometimes, using once, few, many, or a class for an expanded clone.

j_call,clone_size,v_call,cdr3_aa
TRBJ2-3,-,TRBV2,CASSEYVGGALTDTQYF
TRBJ2-3,-,TRBV28,CASSRQSLHTDTQYF
TRBJ2-7,-,TRBV7-9,CASSQRQGEGYEQYF
TRBJ2-7,-,TRBV30,CAWSGTGNDEQYF
TRBJ2-1,-,TRBV10-3,CAIKTSDSYNEQFF
TRBJ2-1,-,TRBV6-5,CASRNLAGRYNEQFF
TRBJ2-1,few,TRBV7-2,CASSFRDSEYNEQFF
TRBJ2-1,-,TRBV4-1,CASSSPLQVKRNEQFF
TRBJ1-2,-,TRBV10-3,CAISELGNSVYTF
TRBJ1-5,-,TRBV9,CASSGHGNQPQHF
TRBJ1-5,-,TRBV19,CASSDPGVTQPQHF
TRBJ2-7,-,TRBV4-2,CASSPSPGTSGGLGYEQYF
TRBJ2-1,-,TRBV9,CASSVVGGSYNEQFF
TRBJ2-2,-,TRBV7-6,CASSSPGWDTGELFF
TRBJ2-5,-,TRBV10-1,CASSDAGQETQYF
TRBJ1-6,-,TRBV7-6,CASSLSPPQQGSTSPLHF
TRBJ2-4,-,TRBV5-1,CASSLEVWGGQNIQYF
TRBJ2-7,few,TRBV5-1,CASSLGTGGYEQYF
TRBJ2-5,-,TRBV5-6,CASRLDSARETQYF
TRBJ2-2,-,TRBV7-3,CASSQGGNTGELFF
TRBJ1-2,-,TRBV30,CAWSAPGQANF
TRBJ2-4,few,TRBV29-1,CSVGWGGYDKNIQYF
TRBJ1-1,once,TRBV6-5,CASSYSGQRTEAFF
TRBJ1-2,-,TRBV7-6,CASGYSTGGRVGGYTF
TRBJ1-1,-,TRBV10-3,CAIRGTGVMNTEAFF
TRBJ1-1,-,TRBV5-4,CASSRQKNTEAFF
TRBJ1-2,-,TRBV6-5,CATWGPNYGYTF
TRBJ1-1,-,TRBV7-9,CASSWTGFRGEAFF
TRBJ2-3,-,TRBV2,CASSSGTDTQYF
TRBJ1-5,-,TRBV7-9,CASSLAGGGQPQHF
TRBJ2-7,once,TRBV19,CASSLTRGTGKEQYF
TRBJ2-7,-,TRBV7-9,CASSLGPLALAYEQYF
TRBJ1-1,-,TRBV27,CASSYSLNTEAFF
TRBJ1-1,-,TRBV14,CASSQDWASEAFF
TRBJ2-7,once,TRBV5-4,CASSLGMAGYEQYF
TRBJ2-5,-,TRBV7-9,CASSYTATSETQYF
TRBJ1-2,-,TRBV7-9,CASSLATGTDHYGYTF
TRBJ1-6,-,TRBV27,CASSLFPGQGIGSPLHF
TRBJ2-1,once,TRBV7-7,CASSKGGQHNEQFF
TRBJ1-2,-,TRBV2,CASSEAATGETTF
TRBJ2-1,few,TRBV7-6,CASSPNSYNEQFF
TRBJ1-6,-,TRBV4-1,CASSQVPRSLTIPEGPLHF
TRBJ2-5,-,TRBV9,CASSVAGGLAGGRQETQYF
TRBJ2-7,-,TRBV7-7,CASSLEAGGYYEQYF
TRBJ1-4,-,TRBV5-1,CASSLRGGGRKLFF
TRBJ1-2,-,TRBV28,CASSLDRHYGYTF
TRBJ2-1,-,TRBV2,CASSEEDIYNEQFF
TRBJ2-2,-,TRBV4-1,CASRQPGGGGELFF
TRBJ1-2,few,TRBV2,CASRSGLYGYTF
TRBJ2-1,-,TRBV14,CASSQLRTSGRSYNEQFF
TRBJ2-6,-,TRBV28,CASSLAGSGANVLTF
TRBJ2-5,-,TRBV2,CASSALRTSGEETQYF
TRBJ2-7,-,TRBV19,CASSISGLEGEQYF
TRBJ2-7,-,TRBV7-9,CASSQSGSSYEQYF